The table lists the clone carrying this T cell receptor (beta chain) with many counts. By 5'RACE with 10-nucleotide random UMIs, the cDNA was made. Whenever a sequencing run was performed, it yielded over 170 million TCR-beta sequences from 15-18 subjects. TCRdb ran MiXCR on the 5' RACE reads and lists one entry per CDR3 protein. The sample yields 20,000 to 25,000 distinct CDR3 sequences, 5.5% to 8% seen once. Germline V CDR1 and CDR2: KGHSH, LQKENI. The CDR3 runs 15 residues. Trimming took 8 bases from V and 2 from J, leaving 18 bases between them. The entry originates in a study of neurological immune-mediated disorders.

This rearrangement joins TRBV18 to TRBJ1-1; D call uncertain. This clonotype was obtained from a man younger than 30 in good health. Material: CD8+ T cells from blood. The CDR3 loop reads CASREPGRANTEAFF. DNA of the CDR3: TGTGCCAGCCGGGAACCCGGGCGGGCAAACACTGAAGCTTTCTTT. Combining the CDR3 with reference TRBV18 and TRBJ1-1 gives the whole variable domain NAGVMQNPRHLVRRRGQEARLRCSPMKGHSHVYWYRQLPEEGLKFMVYLQKENIIDESGMPKERFSAEFPKEGPSILRIQQVVRGDSAAYFCASREPGRANTEAFFGQGTRLTVV.